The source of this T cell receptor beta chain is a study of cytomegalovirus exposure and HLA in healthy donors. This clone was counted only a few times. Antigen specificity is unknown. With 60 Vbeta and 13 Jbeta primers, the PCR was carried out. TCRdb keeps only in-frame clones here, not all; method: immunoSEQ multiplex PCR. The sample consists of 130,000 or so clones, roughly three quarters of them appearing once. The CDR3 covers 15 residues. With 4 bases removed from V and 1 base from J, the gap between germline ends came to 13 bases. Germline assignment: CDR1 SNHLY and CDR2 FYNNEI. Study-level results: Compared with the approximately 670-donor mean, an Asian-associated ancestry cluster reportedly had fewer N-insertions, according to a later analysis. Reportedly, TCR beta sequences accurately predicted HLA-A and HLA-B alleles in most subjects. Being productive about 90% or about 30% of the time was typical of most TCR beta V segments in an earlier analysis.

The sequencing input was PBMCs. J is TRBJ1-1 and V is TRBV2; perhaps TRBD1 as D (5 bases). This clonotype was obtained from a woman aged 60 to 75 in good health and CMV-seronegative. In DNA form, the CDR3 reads TGTGCCAGCAGTGTTCAGGGATCGACGAACACTGAAGCTTTCTTT. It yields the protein CASSVQGSTNTEAFF. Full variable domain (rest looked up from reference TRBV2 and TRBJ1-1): EPEVTQTPSHQVTQMGQEVILRCVPISNHLYFYWYRQILGQKVEFLVSFYNNEISEKSEIFDDQFSVERPDGSNFTLKIRSTKLEDSAMYFCASSVQGSTNTEAFFGQGTRLTVV.